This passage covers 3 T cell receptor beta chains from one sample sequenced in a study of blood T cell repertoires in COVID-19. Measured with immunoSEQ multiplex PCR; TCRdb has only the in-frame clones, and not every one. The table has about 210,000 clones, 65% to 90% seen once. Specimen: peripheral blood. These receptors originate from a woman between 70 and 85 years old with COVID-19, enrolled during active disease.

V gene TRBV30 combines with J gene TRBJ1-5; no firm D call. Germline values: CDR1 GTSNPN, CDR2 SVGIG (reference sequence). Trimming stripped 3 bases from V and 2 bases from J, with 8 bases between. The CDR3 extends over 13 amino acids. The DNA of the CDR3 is TGTGCCTGGAGCCGCCAGGGCAATCAGCCCCAGCATTTT. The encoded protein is CAWSRQGNQPQHF. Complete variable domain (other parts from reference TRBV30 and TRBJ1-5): SQTIHQWPATLVQPVGSPLSLECTVEGTSNPNLYWYRQAAGRGLQLLFYSVGIGQISSEVPQNLSASRPQDRQFILSSKKLLLSDSGFYLCAWSRQGNQPQHFGDGTRLSIL.

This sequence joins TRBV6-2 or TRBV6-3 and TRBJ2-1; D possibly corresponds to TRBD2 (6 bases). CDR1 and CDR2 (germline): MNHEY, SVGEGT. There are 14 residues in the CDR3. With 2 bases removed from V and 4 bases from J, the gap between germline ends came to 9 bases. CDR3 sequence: CASSYTGLYNEQFF. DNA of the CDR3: TGTGCCAGCAGTTACACAGGACTATACAATGAGCAGTTCTTC.

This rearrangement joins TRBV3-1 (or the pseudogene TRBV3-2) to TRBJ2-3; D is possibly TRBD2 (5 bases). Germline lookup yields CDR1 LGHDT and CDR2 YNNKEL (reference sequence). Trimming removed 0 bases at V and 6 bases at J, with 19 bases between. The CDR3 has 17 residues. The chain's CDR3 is CASSQDIGSTGFDTQYF. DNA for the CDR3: TGTGCCAGCAGCCAAGATATTGGTAGTACGGGATTTGATACGCAGTATTTT.